This note documents a single T cell receptor (beta chain) sequence. Its specificity is not known. Then a second PCR, running about 6 to 11 cycles, was carried out with a sample-barcoded 5' primer and a J-beta primer mix. Each CDR3 protein gets one entry after TCRdb re-called the 5' RACE reads with MiXCR. Of 700,000 to 950,000 distinct CDR3 sequences listed, nearly 60% are singletons. This record comes from a study of blood T cells in healthy people across ages. Study-wide points: TCR beta diversity tracked closely with naive T cell percentage. Per million T cells, TCR beta diversity dropped roughly linearly as age increased.

All donors came from Russia, were Caucasian and healthy, and spanned ages roughly 6 to 95. V was cut by 4 bases and J by 3 bases, with 13 bases left in between. The CDR3 spans 14 residues. The sample comprised blood. This sequence joins TRBV12-3 or TRBV12-4 and TRBJ2-7, with D perhaps given as TRBD1 or TRBD2 (5 bases each). This TCR was sampled from a man aged 25 to 45 in good health. The CDR3 here is CASSWGTSYYEQYF. DNA for the CDR3: TGTGCCAGCAGTTGGGGGACCTCTTACTACGAGCAGTACTTC.